This T cell receptor (beta chain) was recorded in a study of CD8 T cells in Susac syndrome. With random hexamers, 0.5 to 1 ug RNA was reverse transcribed. TCRdb reprocessed the immunoSEQ multiplex PCR reads with MiXCR, giving one entry per CDR3 protein. Among fewer than 200,000 distinct CDR3 sequences listed, around 94% were seen once. V was clipped by 0 bases and J by 11 bases, with 13 bases between them. Germline V lookup: CDR1 LGHDT, CDR2 YNNKEL (reference sequence). The CDR3 loop spans 13 amino acids. The sequencing input was CD4+ T cells from PBMCs. This TCR derives from a human donor with Susac syndrome. This sequence joins TRBV3-1 and TRBJ1-1; no definite D call. Written as DNA, the CDR3 is TGTGCCAGCAGCCAAGATTCCGGCAGGTTTGCTTTCTTT. Its translation is CASSQDSGRFAFF.